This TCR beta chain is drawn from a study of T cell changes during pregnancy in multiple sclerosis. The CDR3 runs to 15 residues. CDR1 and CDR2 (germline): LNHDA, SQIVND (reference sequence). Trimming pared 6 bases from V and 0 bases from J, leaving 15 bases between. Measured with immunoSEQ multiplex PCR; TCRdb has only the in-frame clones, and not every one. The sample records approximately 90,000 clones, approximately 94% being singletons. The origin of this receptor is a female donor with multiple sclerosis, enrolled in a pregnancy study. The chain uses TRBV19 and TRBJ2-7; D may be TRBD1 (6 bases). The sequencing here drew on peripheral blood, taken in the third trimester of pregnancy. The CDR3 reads CASSSRTAGSYEQYF. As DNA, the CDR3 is TGTGCCAGTAGCTCCCGGACAGCCGGCTCCTACGAGCAGTACTTC.